The source of this T cell receptor (beta chain) is a study of early T cells in non-severe SARS-CoV-2 infection (dated by TCRdb to 2020 to 2023). Turning to the overall study: Because TCR sequencing was done on bulk RNA from unsorted whole blood, the alpha and beta chains could not be paired.

A case-control design nested within a healthcare worker cohort in London, UK, was used, with weekly nasopharyngeal swab PCR tests and blood sampling performed. Healthcare workers were recruited during the week of the UK lockdown, between 23 and 31 March 2020, and followed weekly for up to roughly 15 weeks. The library was obtained by 5' RACE. The instrument was a NextSeq 500. The TCR library protocol attached unique molecular identifiers to individual cDNA molecules to correct for sequencing error and PCR bias. Both TCR alpha and beta chains were sequenced, and tight co-correlation was observed between alpha and beta sequence abundances in each sample. Per the original workflow: V gene, J gene and CDR3 annotation of TCR sequences was performed with Decombinator V4. TCRs were defined as expanded if a significant change between any two time points was detected under a Poisson model with p below 0.0001. TCR abundances were normalised to the total number of TCRs sequenced in each sample and reported as counts per million. VDJdb, accessed 1 November 2021, was searched for CMV, EBV and SARS-CoV-2 annotated TCRs, with TCRs annotated for multiple antigens excluded. Using fastp trimming at Q25 and MiXCR clonotype assembly, TCRdb reanalyzed the public sequencing data and kept in-frame beta chains. Entries that share a CDR3 protein sequence are merged under the most common genes and DNA. What appears here as the V and J calls and clone size reflects TCRdb's work, not the paper's. Counted in this sample were around 70,000 distinct CDR3 sequences; about 14% of them appeared once. The ten biggest clones cover roughly 12% of the sample.

Note on this clonotype: It lacks a known antigen. Base qualities are not at hand, and no much larger clone is one base apart.

Beyond this particular receptor, the publication reports: VDJdb matching was skewed toward anti-spike CD8 responses and likely underestimated virus-specific expansions by missing private and CD4 specificities.

The sequenced material came from whole blood. This TCR was sampled from an adult who was a healthcare worker with PCR-confirmed SARS-CoV-2 infection or an uninfected control (not recorded which).

The nucleotide sequence is given as TGTGCCAGCAGTTACGAGGCAGGCGGCTCAAAGCCTAACTATGGCTACACCTTC. Its product reads: CASSYEAGGSKPNYGYTF. The rearrangement joined TRBV6-2 or TRBV6-3 to TRBJ1-2; too little of a D gene remains to name it. The CDR3, from cysteine to phenylalanine, totals 18 residues. Left in the record is the CDR3 DNA by itself, 54 bases read in frame from the first base. From a lookup of the germline V gene, CDR1 and CDR2 are MNHEY and SVGEGT. V is reduced by 2 bases and J by 0 bases, leaving a spacing of 19 bases between them.